This is a list of T cell receptor beta chains from one sample in a study of T cells in Graves' hyperthyroidism and ophthalmopathy. MiXCR, run by TCRdb on the multiplex PCR reads, gives a single entry per CDR3 protein. Among 550,000 to 650,000 distinct CDR3 sequences, 12% to 15% were seen once, and the ten largest hold approximately 14%. Sequenced material: blood. The receptor set was obtained from a woman in her forties with Graves' hyperthyroidism. CDR3s include the opening cysteine and the closing phenylalanine or tryptophan. Fields, in order: clone size, V gene, D gene, J gene, CDR3 DNA, CDR3 protein. The D gene is left open where the match is weak. A row's size may be missing; if present it is once, few, many or a size class.

clone_size: many
v_call: TRBV20-1
d_call: -
j_call: TRBJ2-1
cdr3_nt: TGCAGTGCTAGGGGGTCAGGGGCATACAATGAGCAGTTCTTC
cdr3_aa: CSARGSGAYNEQFF

clone_size: many
v_call: TRBV20-1
d_call: -
j_call: TRBJ1-5
cdr3_nt: TGCAGTGGCAATGATAGGGGGGGCGATCAGCCCCAGCATTTT
cdr3_aa: CSGNDRGGDQPQHF

clone_size: many
v_call: TRBV12-3/TRBV12-4
d_call: TRBD2
j_call: TRBJ2-2
cdr3_nt: TGTGCCAGCAGTCCGAGCAGACTAGCGGAAAACACCGGGGAGCTGTTTTTT
cdr3_aa: CASSPSRLAENTGELFF

clone_size: many
v_call: TRBV6-1
d_call: -
j_call: TRBJ2-7
cdr3_nt: TGTGCCAGCAGTGATGGGCCGACGGGCGGGTTTAGGCAGTACTTC
cdr3_aa: CASSDGPTGGFRQYF

clone_size: few
v_call: TRBV18
d_call: -
j_call: TRBJ2-6
cdr3_nt: TGTGCCAGCTCACCAGGTGTAACTGGGGCCAACGTCCTGACTTTC
cdr3_aa: CASSPGVTGANVLTF

clone_size: many
v_call: TRBV2
d_call: -
j_call: TRBJ2-2
cdr3_nt: TGTGCCAGCAATGTACGCGGGTCGAACACCGGGGAGCTGTTTTTT
cdr3_aa: CASNVRGSNTGELFF

clone_size: -
v_call: TRBV12-3/TRBV12-4
d_call: TRBD1
j_call: TRBJ1-5
cdr3_nt: TGTGCCAGCAGTACCGGGACAGGGCACTTGGATCAGCCCCAGCATTTT
cdr3_aa: CASSTGTGHLDQPQHF

clone_size: -
v_call: TRBV28
d_call: -
j_call: TRBJ1-5
cdr3_nt: TGTGCCAGCAACACTCGCCAAGTACAGCCCCAGCATTTT
cdr3_aa: CASNTRQVQPQHF

clone_size: -
v_call: TRBV2
d_call: TRBD1
j_call: TRBJ2-7
cdr3_nt: TGTGCCAGCATGACACCGGGACAGGGCACCTACGAGCAGTACTTC
cdr3_aa: CASMTPGQGTYEQYF

clone_size: many
v_call: TRBV12-3/TRBV12-4
d_call: -
j_call: TRBJ1-3
cdr3_nt: TGTGCCAGCAGTCACCGCTCTGGAAACACCATATATTTT
cdr3_aa: CASSHRSGNTIYF

clone_size: many
v_call: TRBV2
d_call: -
j_call: TRBJ2-2
cdr3_nt: TGTGCCGCGAGATTAAGGGGGATCGGGGAGCTGTTTTTT
cdr3_aa: CAARLRGIGELFF

clone_size: many
v_call: TRBV5-8
d_call: -
j_call: TRBJ2-3
cdr3_nt: TGTGCCAGCAGGGAACTCCGGAGGGCAGACACAGATACGCAGTATTTT
cdr3_aa: CASRELRRADTDTQYF

clone_size: -
v_call: TRBV3-1
d_call: -
j_call: TRBJ2-1
cdr3_nt: TGTGCCAGCAGCCTCAACGGTCCAGAGGGGCAGTTCTTC
cdr3_aa: CASSLNGPEGQFF

clone_size: -
v_call: TRBV3-1
d_call: TRBD2
j_call: TRBJ2-1
cdr3_nt: TGTGCCAGCAGCCAAGAAATGGGAGCGGGGGCCTACAATGAGCAGTTCTTC
cdr3_aa: CASSQEMGAGAYNEQFF

clone_size: many
v_call: TRBV20-1
d_call: -
j_call: TRBJ2-7
cdr3_nt: TGCAGTGCTAGCCGGACAAGCTACGAGCAGTACTTC
cdr3_aa: CSASRTSYEQYF

clone_size: -
v_call: TRBV25-1
d_call: -
j_call: TRBJ2-1
cdr3_nt: TGTGCCAGCAGTTCTCAGACTTACAATGAGCAGTTCTTC
cdr3_aa: CASSSQTYNEQFF

clone_size: -
v_call: TRBV7-9
d_call: -
j_call: TRBJ2-1
cdr3_nt: TGTGCCAGCAGCTTTGCAGGGCGCCGGGCTGGTTACAATGAGCAGTTCTTC
cdr3_aa: CASSFAGRRAGYNEQFF

clone_size: many
v_call: TRBV20-1
d_call: TRBD2
j_call: TRBJ2-3
cdr3_nt: TGCAGTGCTAGAATTCCCGGGACTAGCGGGACGGGTACGCAGTATTTT
cdr3_aa: CSARIPGTSGTGTQYF

clone_size: many
v_call: TRBV28
d_call: -
j_call: TRBJ2-4
cdr3_nt: TGTGCCAGCAGTTCAGAGGGTGCCAAAAACATTCAGTACTTC
cdr3_aa: CASSSEGAKNIQYF

clone_size: many
v_call: TRBV28
d_call: TRBD1
j_call: TRBJ1-4
cdr3_nt: TGTGCCAGCAGTCTAACAGGGGGGGTATCTAATGAAAAACTGTTTTTT
cdr3_aa: CASSLTGGVSNEKLFF

clone_size: -
v_call: TRBV5-6
d_call: TRBD2
j_call: TRBJ2-7
cdr3_nt: TGTGCCAGCAGCTTGGAAGGACTAGCGGGAGCCTTTGGTGAGCAGTACTTC
cdr3_aa: CASSLEGLAGAFGEQYF

clone_size: many
v_call: TRBV5-1
d_call: TRBD2
j_call: TRBJ2-5
cdr3_nt: TGCGCCAGCAGCTTGTCTTCGGGAGGGATTCAAGAGACCCAGTACTTC
cdr3_aa: CASSLSSGGIQETQYF

clone_size: many
v_call: TRBV7-9
d_call: -
j_call: TRBJ2-5
cdr3_nt: TGTGCCAGCAGCTTAGTCCAGGGACGGACTGAGACCCAGTACTTC
cdr3_aa: CASSLVQGRTETQYF

clone_size: many
v_call: TRBV6-2/TRBV6-3
d_call: -
j_call: TRBJ2-7
cdr3_nt: TGTGCCAGCAGTTACTCACGGGACTACGAGCAGTACTTC
cdr3_aa: CASSYSRDYEQYF

clone_size: -
v_call: TRBV6-5
d_call: -
j_call: TRBJ2-7
cdr3_nt: TGTGCCAGCAGTTACCCATCCCAACTTGGGCAGTACTTC
cdr3_aa: CASSYPSQLGQYF

clone_size: many
v_call: TRBV6-1
d_call: TRBD1
j_call: TRBJ1-2
cdr3_nt: TGTGCCAGCAGGCTTTTGGGACAGGGGGAGAATGGCTACACCTTC
cdr3_aa: CASRLLGQGENGYTF

clone_size: many
v_call: TRBV12-3/TRBV12-4
d_call: TRBD1
j_call: TRBJ1-1
cdr3_nt: TGTGCCAGCAGTACCTCCCGGGACAGAATTCGAGCTTTCTTT
cdr3_aa: CASSTSRDRIRAFF

clone_size: many
v_call: TRBV20-1
d_call: -
j_call: TRBJ2-7
cdr3_nt: TGCAGTGCTGCCGGGTCTCGAAACTACGAGCAGTACTTC
cdr3_aa: CSAAGSRNYEQYF

clone_size: -
v_call: TRBV15
d_call: -
j_call: TRBJ2-4
cdr3_nt: TGTGCCACCAGCAGAGTCTACTCCCCCATTGAAAACATTCAGTACTTC
cdr3_aa: CATSRVYSPIENIQYF

clone_size: many
v_call: TRBV11-1
d_call: -
j_call: TRBJ2-5
cdr3_nt: TGTGCCAGCAGCTTGGCGTATACTCAAGAGACCCAGTACTTC
cdr3_aa: CASSLAYTQETQYF

clone_size: many
v_call: TRBV6-1
d_call: -
j_call: TRBJ1-5
cdr3_nt: TGTGCCAGCAGTGATCCGGGGCATCAGCCCCAGCATTTT
cdr3_aa: CASSDPGHQPQHF

clone_size: few
v_call: TRBV27
d_call: -
j_call: TRBJ2-7
cdr3_nt: TGTGCCAGCAGTGCTGTCCCCTCCTCCTACGAGCAGTACTTC
cdr3_aa: CASSAVPSSYEQYF

clone_size: few
v_call: TRBV2
d_call: -
j_call: TRBJ2-2
cdr3_nt: TGTGCCAGCATTAACAGGGCAAGCACCGGGGAGCTGTTTTTT
cdr3_aa: CASINRASTGELFF

clone_size: -
v_call: TRBV7-2
d_call: TRBD2
j_call: TRBJ2-1
cdr3_nt: TGTGCCAGCAGCTTATCTAGCGGGGGTCACAATGAGCAGTTCTTC
cdr3_aa: CASSLSSGGHNEQFF

clone_size: -
v_call: TRBV2
d_call: -
j_call: TRBJ1-1
cdr3_nt: TGTGCCAGCTACATATCGGAAGCTTTCTTT
cdr3_aa: CASYISEAFF

clone_size: -
v_call: TRBV28
d_call: TRBD1
j_call: TRBJ2-7
cdr3_nt: TGTGCCAGCAGTGGCGCTCAGGGACAGACGATTTACGAGCAGTACTTC
cdr3_aa: CASSGAQGQTIYEQYF

clone_size: -
v_call: TRBV27
d_call: TRBD1
j_call: TRBJ1-5
cdr3_nt: TGTGCCAGCAGAACGACAGGGCGAAATCAGCCCCAGCATTTT
cdr3_aa: CASRTTGRNQPQHF

clone_size: many
v_call: TRBV10-3
d_call: TRBD1
j_call: TRBJ1-2
cdr3_nt: TGTGCCATACGGGGACAGGGGGACGATGGCTACACCTTC
cdr3_aa: CAIRGQGDDGYTF

clone_size: many
v_call: TRBV30
d_call: -
j_call: TRBJ2-7
cdr3_nt: TGTGCCTGGAACAGACCGTCGGGGTCCTACGAGCAGTACTTC
cdr3_aa: CAWNRPSGSYEQYF

clone_size: many
v_call: TRBV12-3/TRBV12-4
d_call: -
j_call: TRBJ2-1
cdr3_nt: TGTGCCAGCAGTTGGGGACTGCGGGAGCAGTTCTTC
cdr3_aa: CASSWGLREQFF

clone_size: few
v_call: TRBV19
d_call: TRBD1
j_call: TRBJ2-7
cdr3_nt: TGTGCCAGTAAAGCGCGGGACAGGGGCGAGCAGTACTTC
cdr3_aa: CASKARDRGEQYF

clone_size: few
v_call: TRBV20-1
d_call: -
j_call: TRBJ1-5
cdr3_nt: TGCAGTGCTAGTACGAACCGAGATCAGCCCCAGCATTTT
cdr3_aa: CSASTNRDQPQHF

clone_size: -
v_call: TRBV5-4
d_call: -
j_call: TRBJ1-2
cdr3_nt: TGTGCCAGCAGCTTGTGGGGGGGTTATGGCTACACCTTC
cdr3_aa: CASSLWGGYGYTF

clone_size: many
v_call: TRBV12-3/TRBV12-4
d_call: -
j_call: TRBJ2-7
cdr3_nt: TGTGCCAGCAGTTTTCGCCAGGGCTACGAGCAGTACTTC
cdr3_aa: CASSFRQGYEQYF

clone_size: many
v_call: TRBV28
d_call: -
j_call: TRBJ2-7
cdr3_nt: TGTGCCAGCAGTTTATCAGGGACGAGGGAGCAGTACTTC
cdr3_aa: CASSLSGTREQYF

clone_size: many
v_call: TRBV3-1
d_call: TRBD2
j_call: TRBJ2-7
cdr3_nt: TGTGCCAGCAGCCCCCCCACTAGCGCCGAGCAGTACTTC
cdr3_aa: CASSPPTSAEQYF